A selection of T cell receptor beta chains follows, all from one sample in a study of CD8 T cells in ankylosing spondylitis. TCRdb re-analysed the 5' RACE reads in MiXCR, keeping a single row per CDR3 protein. The sample includes 50,000 to 65,000 distinct CDR3 sequences, roughly 7.4% seen only once; the top ten take around 8.5%. The sample consisted of blood, either unsorted or a sorted T cell fraction (not recorded which). Receptors were obtained from a female donor with ankylosing spondylitis or in good health (not recorded which). CDR3s include the opening cysteine and the closing phenylalanine or tryptophan. A D gene is named only where the DNA matches it firmly.

v_gene,d_gene,CDR3aa
TRBV18,-,CASRAANTEAFF
TRBV4-3,-,CASSQGWAGDYEQYF
TRBV5-1,-,CASSLGTGTANYGYTF
TRBV9,-,CATCLGVPLAKNIQYF
TRBV29-1,TRBD1,CSASQGGIEHRGAFF
TRBV5-1,-,CASSLVSGNQPQHF
TRBV20-1,-,CSAAGTNIQYF
TRBV5-1,TRBD1,CASSTRAPDRGVDKNIQYF
TRBV4-2,TRBD2,CASSQVLAGGPDGELFF
TRBV20-1,TRBD2,CSAPPAGGGARDTQYF
TRBV5-1,-,CASSSREGQPQHF
TRBV12-3/TRBV12-4,-,CASTPGQILGYGYTF
TRBV20-1,-,CSASPSFLNSPLHF
TRBV14,-,CASSQDSRLYQETQYF
TRBV27,-,CASSTLGPSYNEQFF
TRBV12-3/TRBV12-4,TRBD1,CASSLEGALNYGYTF
TRBV18,-,CASSPPSGLETQYF
TRBV29-1,-,CSVEDRGDGELFF
TRBV7-9,-,CASRSPAGFNLYEQFF
TRBV12-3/TRBV12-4,TRBD2,CATIGGTSGGWGTDTQYF
TRBV28,TRBD1,CASSFRAGTGRPRNTIYF
TRBV6-6,-,CASRYEKLFF
TRBV7-6,TRBD1,CASSSGQGFTQYEQFF
TRBV18,TRBD1,CASSSFPGQGPYGYTF
TRBV7-2,-,CASSSLNSPLHF
TRBV20-1,-,CSARITGSYNSPLHF
TRBV30,TRBD2,CAWTASGASDTQYF
TRBV7-2,-,CASSSLRAENTEAFF
TRBV18,TRBD1,CASSRGQGIGEKLFF
TRBV5-1,TRBD1,CASSATGAWRETQYF
TRBV6-1,TRBD1,CATFGQGTYNEQFF
TRBV20-1,-,CSARAPRGNNQPQHF
TRBV28,TRBD1,CASSFPLTGGLDTQYF
TRBV20-1,-,CSARDFGEWGYTF
TRBV6-2/TRBV6-3,-,CASSWFSYNSPLHF
TRBV12-3/TRBV12-4,-,CASSIPLLSGNTIYF
TRBV12-3/TRBV12-4,-,CASSPQGQGVSYNEQFF
TRBV7-9,-,CASSLLAGANYGYTF
TRBV7-2,TRBD1,CASSLSRRDRGFIGNTEAFF
TRBV5-6,-,CASSPGLSQPQHF
TRBV11-2,-,CASSSRGGSGEYNEQFF
TRBV4-2,-,CASSQGWDTNTGELFF
TRBV5-1,-,CASSRGGQWETQYF
TRBV7-7,-,CASSLGYYNDTQYF
TRBV29-1,TRBD2,CSVEALAAAISTDTQYF
TRBV7-9,-,CASISESNTGELFF
TRBV6-1,TRBD2,CASSERRGDSYSEQFF
TRBV6-5,TRBD1,CASSLGQTSNQPQHF
TRBV4-1,-,CASSQVSASTEAFF
TRBV7-2,TRBD2,CASSSGLAGKETQYF
TRBV30,TRBD1,CAWSAGQGDYGYTF
TRBV2,-,CASSGQMNTEAFF